Listed below are T cell receptor beta chains from one sample, sequenced in a study of PD-L1 blockade in urothelial cancer. Generated by immunoSEQ multiplex PCR, the TCRdb table keeps only in-frame clones and is missing some. Of about 36,000 clones in the sample, approximately 80% were seen once. The sequencing used PBMCs, collected around atezolizumab (anti-PD-L1) treatment. These receptors were obtained from a man aged 35 to 55 with urothelial cancer. CDR3s include the opening cysteine and the closing phenylalanine or tryptophan. The order of the fields is D gene, clone size, J gene, V gene, CDR3 DNA, CDR3 protein. A D gene is named only where the DNA matches it firmly. Some rows have no size entry. The others give once, few or many, or a class for an expanded clone.

TRBD2	NA	TRBJ2-7	TRBV2	TGTGCCAGCACTGGGGAGACTAGCGGGATCGAGCAGTACTTC	CASTGETSGIEQYF
NA	once	TRBJ2-1	TRBV5-1	TGCGCCAGCCGGGACTCAGGGGGACTGAATGAGCAGTTCTTC	CASRDSGGLNEQFF
NA	NA	TRBJ1-1	TRBV10-3	TGTGCCATCAGTGGACAGGCGGTGAACACTGAAGCTTTCTTT	CAISGQAVNTEAFF
NA	NA	TRBJ2-3	TRBV28	TGTGCCAGCAGCATTTCGGGCGGTTTGGGTGACCGGGGTACGCAGTATTTT	CASSISGGLGDRGTQYF
NA	few	TRBJ2-7	TRBV5-6	TGTGCCAGCAGCCTAGGGGGTGCATCCTACGAGCAGTACTTC	CASSLGGASYEQYF
NA	NA	TRBJ2-3	TRBV10-1	TGCCCCCCAGGGGATGGCTTCGAAGATACGCAGTATTTT	CPPGDGFEDTQYF
NA	few	TRBJ1-4	TRBV4-1	TGCGCCAGCAGAGTCCAGGCACTCAGGGTGGATGAAAAACTGTTTTTT	CASRVQALRVDEKLFF
TRBD2	medium-sized	TRBJ2-7	TRBV11-2	TGTGCCAGCAGGGGGTTGGGCGGGAGTCCATACGAGCAGTACTTC	CASRGLGGSPYEQYF
TRBD1	NA	TRBJ2-2	TRBV9	TGTGCCAGCAGCGCCCAGGGACAGGTGAACACCGGGGAGCTGTTTTTT	CASSAQGQVNTGELFF
TRBD2	NA	TRBJ2-3	TRBV28	TGTGCCAGCAGTTCCATGGGTGAACGGGAGGATTCCGATACGCAGTATTTT	CASSSMGEREDSDTQYF
NA	NA	TRBJ1-1	TRBV30	TGTGCCTGGAGTGGAAGGAGGGTTTTGCACGCTTTCTTT	CAWSGRRVLHAFF
TRBD2	NA	TRBJ2-5	TRBV9	TGTGCCAGCAGCGTACCTGGGGAGGGGCAGACCCAGTACTTC	CASSVPGEGQTQYF
NA	NA	TRBJ2-1	TRBV5-4	TGTGCCAGCAGCTTAGGTCTAGGAATCAATGAGCAGTTCTTC	CASSLGLGINEQFF
TRBD1	NA	TRBJ2-4	TRBV7-3	TGTGCCAGCAGCGAACCGGGACAGGGCGGCATTCAGTACTTC	CASSEPGQGGIQYF
NA	once	TRBJ2-7	TRBV9	TGTGCCAGCAGCGTAGGTGGGACTCCGGGTTACGAGCAGTACTTC	CASSVGGTPGYEQYF
NA	NA	TRBJ1-5	TRBV2	TGTGCCAGCAGATGGGGGCCCGGTCAGCCCCAGCATTTT	CASRWGPGQPQHF
TRBD1	NA	TRBJ2-3	TRBV7-9	TGTGCCAGCGACAGGGAAACAGATACGCAGTATTTT	CASDRETDTQYF
NA	NA	TRBJ1-3	TRBV5-6	TGTGCCAGCACTCTACTGGCAGGGGCTTTCTCTGGAAACACCATATATTTT	CASTLLAGAFSGNTIYF
TRBD1	once	TRBJ1-1	TRBV5-8	TGTGCCAGCAACTTGGGACAGGCCCGCACTGAAGCTTTCTTT	CASNLGQARTEAFF
TRBD1	NA	TRBJ2-3	TRBV29-1	TGCAGCGTTGTAAAGACAGGGCGTTCGGATACGCAGTATTTT	CSVVKTGRSDTQYF
TRBD1	NA	TRBJ1-2	TRBV2	TGTGCCAGCACCTCGGGACAGGGGTTTTCTGGCTACACCTTC	CASTSGQGFSGYTF
NA	NA	TRBJ2-4	TRBV9	TGTGCCAGCAGCGTAGATCCACTAGCAGGAAACATTCAGTACTTC	CASSVDPLAGNIQYF
NA	medium-sized	TRBJ2-6	TRBV7-8	TGTGCCAGCAGCCCCCCCCGCCCTATAGCTACATTCTCTGGGGCCAACGTCCTGACTTTC	CASSPPRPIATFSGANVLTF
NA	NA	TRBJ2-2	TRBV27	TGTGCCAGCGCCGGGACAAACACCGGGGAGCTGTTTTTT	CASAGTNTGELFF
NA	NA	TRBJ2-4	TRBV19	TGTGCCAGTACCGATAACTGGGGGCCCTACGACATTCAGTACTTC	CASTDNWGPYDIQYF
TRBD1	NA	TRBJ2-7	TRBV19	TGTGCCAGTAGTGCGACAGGGGTAGCTTCCTACGAGCAGTACTTC	CASSATGVASYEQYF
TRBD1	NA	TRBJ2-7	TRBV2	TGTGCCAGCAGCGTTAACCCACAGGGGGCGGGGGAGCAGTACTTC	CASSVNPQGAGEQYF
NA	NA	TRBJ1-2	TRBV29-1	TGCAGCATTCGCGGGGGGGCGATAGGCTACACCTTC	CSIRGGAIGYTF
TRBD1	NA	TRBJ1-1	TRBV28	TGTGCCAGCAGTCCGCGGACAGGGAAAAGCACTGAAGCTTTCTTT	CASSPRTGKSTEAFF
NA	NA	TRBJ2-5	TRBV9	TGTGCCAGCAGCGTAGATACGGTTTGGGAGACCCAGTACTTC	CASSVDTVWETQYF
NA	NA	TRBJ1-2	TRBV28	TGTGCCAGCAGCCAAAGGGGCTATGGCTACACCTTC	CASSQRGYGYTF
TRBD1	NA	TRBJ2-1	TRBV7-9	TGTGCCAGCAGTTACAGGGGAAATGAGCAGTTCTTC	CASSYRGNEQFF
NA	NA	TRBJ2-6	TRBV7-2	TGTGCCGTACTCACGAGAGCGGCCTCTGGGGCCAACGTCCTGACTTTC	CAVLTRAASGANVLTF
TRBD2	once	TRBJ2-7	TRBV4-3	TGCGCCAGCAGCCAGAGAGCGGGGAACGAGCAGTACTTC	CASSQRAGNEQYF
TRBD2	NA	TRBJ2-7	TRBV28	TGTGCCAGCAGCCTAGCGGGTTACTCCTACGAGCAGTACTTC	CASSLAGYSYEQYF
TRBD1	NA	TRBJ2-7	TRBV2	TGTGCCAGCAGTCCGACAGGGGCCCACGAGCAGTACTTC	CASSPTGAHEQYF
NA	once	TRBJ1-2	TRBV5-4	TGTGCCAGCAGCCTTGTGAAACATCCAGTGGGCTACACCTTC	CASSLVKHPVGYTF
NA	NA	TRBJ2-1	TRBV9	TGTGCCAGCAGCATGTACAGGGCCTACAATGAGCAGTTCTTC	CASSMYRAYNEQFF
TRBD2	few	TRBJ2-5	TRBV19	TGTGCCAGTAGGTTGGGACTAGCGGGAGCAGAGACCCAGTACTTC	CASRLGLAGAETQYF
TRBD1	NA	TRBJ2-1	TRBV5-1	TGCGCCAGCAGCTTATCCTTGGGACAGCGTCAAACTTACAATGAGCAGTTCTTC	CASSLSLGQRQTYNEQFF
TRBD1	NA	TRBJ1-2	TRBV6-5	TGTGCCAGCACCCGGACAGGCGGGATCTATGGCTACACCTTC	CASTRTGGIYGYTF
NA	NA	TRBJ1-4	TRBV4-1	TGCGCCAGCAGCCCCCCCAGGGGAACTAATGAAAAACTGTTTTTT	CASSPPRGTNEKLFF
NA	few	TRBJ2-7	TRBV19	TGTGCCAGTAGTTTAGCACAGGGAACGGGGGAGCAGTACTTC	CASSLAQGTGEQYF
TRBD2	NA	TRBJ2-1	TRBV27	TGTGCCAGCAGCCTACTAGCGGGAGGGATAAACAATGAGCAGTTCTTC	CASSLLAGGINNEQFF
NA	NA	TRBJ1-2	TRBV7-2	TGTGCCAGCAGGCAAACAGGGCTGGGCTATGGCTACACCTTC	CASRQTGLGYGYTF
NA	NA	TRBJ1-1	TRBV7-2	TGTGCCAGCAGAGCACAGGGATTCCCCCCCACTGAAGCTTTCTTT	CASRAQGFPPTEAFF
NA	few	TRBJ2-1	TRBV7-6	TGTGCCAGCAGCTTCCAATCCTACAATGAGCAGTTCTTC	CASSFQSYNEQFF
TRBD1	NA	TRBJ1-1	TRBV7-2	TGTGCCAGCAGCCGGGACAGCCTAGAAGCTTTCTTT	CASSRDSLEAFF
NA	once	TRBJ2-1	TRBV5-4	TGTGCCAGCAGCATAGGACACGGTGAGCAGTTCTTC	CASSIGHGEQFF
TRBD1	NA	TRBJ2-3	TRBV18	TGTGCCAGCTCACCACTACGGGACAGGGTTTACGATACGCAGTATTTT	CASSPLRDRVYDTQYF
TRBD2	once	TRBJ2-3	TRBV18	TGTGCCAGCTCAGGGGGGGAAATCGGCACAGATACGCAGTATTTT	CASSGGEIGTDTQYF
TRBD1	NA	TRBJ2-1	TRBV6-1	TGTGCCAGCAGGGGGACAGGTCTAGCCAATGAGCAGTTCTTC	CASRGTGLANEQFF